These T cell receptor beta chains were read from a single sample in a study of blood T cell repertoires in COVID-19. TCRdb's copy holds only in-frame clones and misses some; the assay was immunoSEQ multiplex PCR. The sample includes 89,000 or so clones, more than 90% seen only once; the top ten take roughly 4.7%. What was sequenced was peripheral blood. The receptor source for this set is a human donor with active COVID-19. The donor label of this sample is uncertain. Both conserved end residues are part of each CDR3. Fields, in order: V gene, D gene, J gene, clone size, CDR3 DNA, CDR3 protein. D genes are given only for firm matches. Clone size appears in some rows only: once, few, many, or a class for an expanded clone.

>TRBV6-2/TRBV6-3|.|TRBJ2-4|.
TGTGCCAGCAGTTATGGGGGGAGTCGGGCCAAAAACATTCAGTACTTC
CASSYGGSRAKNIQYF
>TRBV11-3|.|TRBJ1-1|.
TGTGCCAGCAGCCGAGAGACTACTAACACTGAAGCTTTCTTT
CASSRETTNTEAFF
>TRBV27|.|TRBJ2-7|.
TGTGCCAGCAGTTTAGCGCGACAGGTAGGCTCCTACGAGCAGTACTTC
CASSLARQVGSYEQYF
>TRBV7-9|.|TRBJ2-1|.
TGTGCCAGCAGCTTAGTGGCAGCGTACAATGAGCAGTTCTTC
CASSLVAAYNEQFF
>TRBV21-1|.|TRBJ2-1|.
TGTGCCAGCAGAGGGGCGGGAGGCCCTATTAAGAGCTCCTACAATGAGCAGTTCTTC
CASRGAGGPIKSSYNEQFF
>TRBV4-3|TRBD1|TRBJ2-7|.
TGCGCCAGCAGCCAAGACAGGGGGAACTACGAGCAGTACTTC
CASSQDRGNYEQYF
>TRBV5-6|TRBD1|TRBJ1-4|.
TGTGCCAGCAGATCCGGACAGGGTCCGACTAATGAAAAACTGTTTTTT
CASRSGQGPTNEKLFF
>TRBV7-2|.|TRBJ1-2|.
TGTGCCAGCAGCTCCCCGGGAAAAGACGGCTACACCTTC
CASSSPGKDGYTF
>TRBV19|TRBD2|TRBJ2-1|.
TGTGCCAGTAGTATAGAGGTCCGGCGGGAGACCTCCAATGAGCAGTTCTTC
CASSIEVRRETSNEQFF
>TRBV12-2|.|TRBJ2-3|once
TGTGCAAGTCGCTTAGCTGGGACTAGCGGTTCCAATTTGACAGATACGCAGTATTTT
CASRLAGTSGSNLTDTQYF
>TRBV3-1/TRBV3-2|TRBD2|TRBJ2-2|.
TGTGCCAGCAGCCAAAGACTAGCGACGAATCCGGGGACCGGGGAGCTGTTTTTT
CASSQRLATNPGTGELFF
>TRBV5-6|.|TRBJ2-1|.
TGTGCCAGCGTGTGGGAGGCAGGGAACCGCAATGAGCAGTTCTTC
CASVWEAGNRNEQFF
>TRBV5-4|TRBD1|TRBJ1-3|.
TGTGCCAGCAGCTTGGTCGGGACAGTGAGCTCTGGAAACACCATATATTTT
CASSLVGTVSSGNTIYF
>TRBV9|.|TRBJ1-2|.
TGTGCCAGCAGCGTAGAGGACAGTCCGTTACCCTATGGCTACACCTTC
CASSVEDSPLPYGYTF
>TRBV7-9|TRBD1|TRBJ1-1|.
TGTGCCAGCTCCTACCTAGGGACAGGGCTCACTGAAGCTTTCTTT
CASSYLGTGLTEAFF
>TRBV5-1|.|TRBJ1-1|.
TGCGCCAGCAGCTTGGACTCTGAAGCTTTCTTT
CASSLDSEAFF
>TRBV14|.|TRBJ2-1|.
TGTGCCAGCAGCCAAGGTGAAGCCAATGAGCAGTTCTTC
CASSQGEANEQFF
>TRBV11-2|.|TRBJ2-3|.
TGTGCCAGCAGCTTAGTTTTAGCGGGCACAGATACGCAGTATTTT
CASSLVLAGTDTQYF
>TRBV6-5|.|TRBJ1-4|.
TGTGCCAGCAGAAGTGGAGCTGGAACTAATGAAAAACTGTTTTTT
CASRSGAGTNEKLFF
>TRBV6-5|TRBD1|TRBJ1-2|.
TGTGCCAGCAGTCCCCGGACAGGGGTTGGCTACACCTTC
CASSPRTGVGYTF
>TRBV4-3|.|TRBJ2-3|.
TGCGCCAGCAGCCAAGTAGTCCATAATTGGGATACGCAGTATTTT
CASSQVVHNWDTQYF
>TRBV25-1|.|TRBJ2-3|.
TGTGCCAGCAGTGTCCCGGGACTCGCGGGAGATACGCAGTATTTT
CASSVPGLAGDTQYF
>TRBV7-9|.|TRBJ2-7|.
TGTGCCAGCAGCCCGGTCCCCGCGGGCTACGAGCAGTACTTC
CASSPVPAGYEQYF